What follows describes a single TCR beta chain. This entry comes from a study of cytomegalovirus exposure and HLA in healthy donors. Trimming shortened V by 6 bases and J by 0 bases, and 14 bases separated the two germline ends. CDR3 length equals 15 residues. Germline lookup yields CDR1 SGHAT and CDR2 FQNNGV. This table comes from immunoSEQ multiplex PCR, and its TCRdb copy is limited to in-frame clones, with some not included. The table has some 170,000 clones, 84% seen once. Specimen: PBMCs. This receptor was obtained from a man aged 25-40 years in good health and CMV-seropositive. The chain carries TRBV11-2 and TRBJ2-5; D perhaps matches TRBD2 (6 bases). The CDR3 reads CASSDGLMYQETQYF. The CDR3 DNA sequence: TGTGCCAGCAGTGACGGACTAATGTACCAAGAGACCCAGTACTTC.